What follows are 14 T cell receptor beta chains derived from one specimen sequenced in a study of siplizumab effects on memory and regulatory T cells. The method was immunoSEQ multiplex PCR; TCRdb's version includes in-frame clones alone and lacks a portion of them. The sample holds roughly 93,000 clones, 90% to 95% seen once. Sequencing was performed on non-Treg CD4+ T cells sorted from blood. The receptors were sampled from a human donor in good health.

V usage is TRBV10-3 and J usage is TRBJ1-1; no firm D call. Germline CDR1 ENHRY, CDR2 SYGVKD. With 2 bases removed from V and 4 bases from J, the gap between germline ends came to 20 bases. The CDR3 runs to 17 residues. CDR3: CAISEPSLDSAVTEAFF. For the CDR3, the DNA is TGTGCCATCAGTGAGCCCTCCTTGGACTCGGCGGTCACTGAAGCTTTCTTT.

The chain joins TRBV14 to TRBJ1-4; 7 bases align to TRBD1. V was clipped by 3 bases and J by 4 bases; unmatched bases: 5. CDR1 and CDR2 (germline): SGHDN, FVKESK. CDR3 length: 15 amino acids. The CDR3: CASSHEQGINEKLFF. CDR3 sequence (DNA): TGTGCCAGCAGCCACGAACAGGGGATTAATGAAAAACTGTTTTTT.

The chain recombines TRBV19 with TRBJ2-7; 13 nucleotides align to TRBD2. There are 16 residues in the CDR3. Losses at the gene ends were 6 bases for V and 6 bases for J; bases not matched to a gene: 11. Germline lookup yields CDR1 LNHDA and CDR2 SQIVND (reference sequence). The CDR3 here is CASSVLAGGLSGEQYF. In DNA form, the CDR3 reads TGTGCCAGTAGCGTACTAGCGGGAGGGCTGTCGGGCGAGCAGTACTTC.

The V and J genes are TRBV28 and TRBJ2-7; 7 bases fit TRBD2. This CDR3 has 16 amino acids. The J segment lost 2 bases and the V segment lost 6 bases, leaving 13 bases of the junction unmatched. Germline V gene lookup returns CDR1 MDHEN and CDR2 SYDVKM. This CDR3 reads CASRTLKRGIPYEQYF. The DNA of the CDR3 is TGTGCCAGCAGAACACTGAAGCGGGGAATACCCTACGAGCAGTACTTC.

The J gene is TRBJ1-1, the V gene TRBV6-6; D unclear. Trimming cost V 0 bases and J 0 bases, with 2 bases left between them. The CDR3 totals 13 residues. Germline V gene lookup returns CDR1 MNHNY and CDR2 SVGAGI (reference sequence). Here the CDR3 reads CASSYSVNTEAFF. CDR3 DNA: TGTGCCAGCAGTTACTCAGTGAACACTGAAGCTTTCTTT.

This chain links TRBV30 with TRBJ1-5; D gene ambiguous. V was trimmed by 1 base and J by 1 base, leaving 5 bases between them. From germline, CDR1 is GTSNPN and CDR2 SVGIG (reference sequence). CDR3 length: 13 amino acids. In DNA, the CDR3 is TGTGCCTGGAGTGGGGAAAGCAATCAGCCCCAGCATTTT. Translated, it gives CAWSGESNQPQHF.

J is TRBJ2-3 and V is TRBV5-1; D possibly corresponds to TRBD2 (5 bases). Deletions cut 2 bases from V and 3 bases from J, with 16 bases between. This CDR3 has 16 residues. Germline values: CDR1 SGHRS, CDR2 YFSETQ. The DNA for the CDR3 is TGCGCCAGCAGCTTCAACGCCCTGACGGGGACAGATACGCAGTATTTT. Translated: CASSFNALTGTDTQYF.

The chain carries TRBV10-3 and TRBJ2-1, with D perhaps matching TRBD1 or TRBD2 (6 bases each). Deletions cut 7 bases from V and 10 bases from J, with 17 bases between. Germline CDR1 ENHRY, CDR2 SYGVKD. This CDR3 is built from 13 residues. Here the CDR3 DNA reads TGTGCCATCACCGGGCCCGGAGGGGGGGAGCAGTTCTTC. It specifies CAITGPGGGEQFF.

The genes are TRBV6-1 and TRBJ2-7; D remains unclear. Germline V gene data show CDR1 as MNHNS and CDR2 as SASEGT. The germline V and J ends were trimmed by 0 bases and 4 bases, with 7 bases remaining between them. This CDR3 is 13 amino acids long. The CDR3 sequence is CASSEAGPYEQYF. DNA of the CDR3: TGTGCCAGCAGTGAAGCCGGCCCATACGAGCAGTACTTC.

The chain links TRBV5-1 to TRBJ1-1; 9 bases agree with TRBD1. Germline CDR1 and CDR2: SGHRS and YFSETQ. CDR3 length: 16 amino acids. V was clipped by 0 bases and J by 5 bases; unmatched bases: 8. CDR3 sequence: CASSLGLTGGRTEAFF. CDR3 sequence (DNA): TGCGCCAGCAGCTTGGGGCTTACAGGGGGCAGAACTGAAGCTTTCTTT. Full variable domain (remainder filled in from reference TRBV5-1 and TRBJ1-1): KAGVTQTPRYLIKTRGQQVTLSCSPISGHRSVSWYQQTPGQGLQFLFEYFSETQRNKGNFPGRFSGRQFSNSRSEMNVSTLELGDSALYLCASSLGLTGGRTEAFFGQGTRLTVV.

J is TRBJ2-7 and V is TRBV19, with a weak D call TRBD2 (5 bases). Germline V gene sequence: CDR1 LNHDA, CDR2 SQIVND (reference sequence). The CDR3 runs to 12 residues. Trimming removed 7 bases at V and 2 bases at J, with 9 bases between. CDR3 nucleotides: TGTGCCAGTACCGGGGTTCCCTACGAGCAGTACTTC. Its protein product is CASTGVPYEQYF.

The chain has TRBV7-9 and TRBJ2-2; D is tentatively TRBD1 or TRBD2 (7 bases each). Germline-derived CDR1 and CDR2 are SEHNR and FQNEAQ (reference sequence). This CDR3 is built from 13 residues. V dropped 8 bases and J dropped 6 bases, with 13 bases sitting between them. CDR3 sequence (DNA): TGTGCCAGCCGAGCGGGGACAGCCGGGGAGCTGTTTTTT. This sequence encodes CASRAGTAGELFF.

The chain is built from TRBV29-1 and TRBJ2-1; D gene ambiguous. Germline V gives CDR1 SQVTM, CDR2 ANQGSEA. V was trimmed by 4 bases and J by 5 bases, leaving 9 bases between them. The CDR3 totals 12 residues. The CDR3 coding sequence is TGCAGCGTTGTTGGGCAGAACAATGAGCAGTTCTTC. It yields the protein CSVVGQNNEQFF.

The chain is built from TRBV19 and TRBJ1-4; the D gene is possibly TRBD1 (5 bases). The V and J ends lost 10 bases and 4 bases respectively, with 13 bases between them. There are 13 residues in the CDR3. Germline V gene lookup returns CDR1 LNHDA and CDR2 SQIVND (reference sequence). The CDR3 DNA reads as TGTGCCACCGACAGAACGGGTAATGAAAAACTGTTTTTT. Encoded protein: CATDRTGNEKLFF.